Sequencing of this T cell receptor (beta chain) was carried out in a study of shared clonotypes between healthy human individuals (dated by TCRdb to 2020 to 2022). Notes on the research overall: Two women and three men aged 18 to 49 years were included in the cohort. To increase sequencing depth and limit assay-specific biases, different laboratories used diverse techniques to prepare libraries and sequence TCR repertoires. Between about 0.94 and 8.9 billion PBMCs per donor were obtained by leukapheresis. Blood TCR repertoires of about five healthy adults were deeply sequenced to estimate repertoire size and the extent of clonotype sharing between individuals. For each donor, CD4 naive and CD4 memory were each given three plates, CD8 naive was given two plates, and CD8 memory was given one plate.

CD8 naive samples consisted of CD45RO-negative cells that were positively selected for CCR7, yielding a CD45RA+CCR7+ population without TemRA cells. The donors were healthy, HIV-negative adults who had no recently reported acute infections or vaccinations. Every donor was a Caucasian adult living in Nashville, Tennessee, USA. Blood was collected by leukapheresis, and PBMCs were isolated by Ficoll-Histopaque density gradient centrifugation and then cryopreserved in liquid nitrogen vapor phase. Analytical flow cytometry was used to check the purity and quantity of each magnetically sorted T cell population. Genomic DNA was isolated from each sorted fraction and quantified by UV absorbance on a Nanodrop 2000c. The study at large found these results: Pairwise subsampling led to the expectation that sequencing depth would affect the degree of clonotype sharing among donors. The genetic and exposure-history diversity represented was limited by the small number of donors. Clonotypes shared by all four sorted-subset donors showed higher generation probabilities than non-shared clonotypes. Across a handful of donors, roughly 5.4% of naive CD4, roughly 3.4% of naive CD8, approximately 2.5% of memory CD4, and roughly 0.4% of memory CD8 clonotypes were shared. Naive subsets generally had larger estimated clonotype richness than memory subsets did. Rarefaction of sorted-subset datasets indicated incomplete sequencing despite the large sequencing depth. Only blood was sampled, and tissue TCR repertoires likely differ from those in blood.

This clone has a handful of counts. Its antigen target is currently unknown. No quality values exist for individual bases; no much larger clone is one base distant. TCR CDR3 regions were amplified from genomic DNA by multiplex PCR using the deep immunoSEQ assay. Extracted genomic DNA from each cell subset was distributed evenly across all wells of several immunoSEQ 96-well plates, and each plate was treated as a replicate. For sorted subsets, approximately 210 ng genomic DNA, equal to 30,000 or so T cell genomes, was loaded into each replicate PCR. Purified libraries were measured with a Qubit 3.0 fluorometer, size-checked on a Bioanalyzer 2100, and measured again with the KAPA Library Quantification kit. Every immunoSEQ 96-well plate was sequenced on a dedicated single-read 150-cycle Illumina NextSeq 550 flow cell. The paper's processing steps were these. The immunoSEQ output contained only junctional sequences without quality scores, so filtering could not match that applied to full-length reads. Sequences were annotated with PyIR, a Python wrapper for IgBLAST v1.9, and V/J genes and CDR3 were assigned using IMGT germline references. Reads with weak V/J assignments (E-value above 1e-6), missing CDR3, stop codons, out-of-frame junctions, or ambiguous translated residues were removed. V3J clonotypes were defined as sequences sharing the same inferred V gene, J gene, and CDR3 amino acid sequence. To compute the percentage overlap between repertoires, the number of shared unique clonotypes was divided by the size of the smaller repertoire. Richness of each repertoire was evaluated using RTK rarefaction, the Chao1 estimator, and Recon v2.1 estimates of unobserved clonotypes. OLGA was used to compute generation probabilities for all TCRbeta clonotypes that the gDNA method yielded from a handful of donors. Imported from immuneACCESS, the table was reduced by TCRdb to in-frame sequences with V and J called. These copies leave out some clones; in studies compared against another copy, an unresolved V gene accounts for under half, and the cause of the remainder is not known. V, J and clone size were drawn from that table, and D and trimming were deduced from the DNA. In all, the sample holds about 600,000 clones, and roughly 98% of those were seen once. The ten largest make up around 0.3% of the sample.

V loses 0 bases of germline sequence and J loses 3 bases, and the interval between the two ends is 12 bases. CDR1 is given as SGHRS and CDR2 as YFSETQ, both from the germline V gene. The CDR3 has 15 amino acids, counting the end cysteine and phenylalanine. The retained sequence is limited to the CDR3, 45 bases, with the frame set at the first base. In this chain, TRBV5-1 is recombined with TRBJ1-1; a confident D gene designation cannot be given. This TCR derives from a man aged 25-45 years in good health. The source material was naive CD8+ T cells sorted from blood. The cell subset or site label corresponds to: CD45RA+CCR7+. This receptor has the CDR3 CASSLVGVGDTEAFF. The sequenced DNA is TGCGCCAGCAGCTTGGTCGGGGTTGGGGACACTGAAGCTTTCTTT.